The clone carrying this T cell receptor (beta chain) has more than one count but fewer than ten. CDR1 is MDHEN and CDR2 is SYDVKM in the germline V gene. CDR3 length: 14 amino acids. Between the trimmed V and J ends, which lost 5 bases and 4 bases, there was a span of 11 bases. This entry is derived from a study of blood T cell repertoires in COVID-19. Whole-study context: The cDNA or gDNA used as material had been derived from T cells, B-cell-depleted T cells, or PBMCs.

The study recruited people aged roughly 18 to 95 years across 24 US areas. Donors were grouped by their self-reported clinical history. The authors' processing: Amplification of reference gene primers provided the estimated nucleated cell counts. TCRdb keeps only in-frame clones here, not all; method: immunoSEQ multiplex PCR. V and J calls and clone size are copied from that table; D and trimming were computed from the DNA. The sample consists of roughly 250,000 clones, 80% to 95% of them appearing once. The chain is built from TRBV28 and TRBJ1-4; D may be TRBD1 (5 bases). The specimen sequenced was PBMCs or T cells enriched from blood (not recorded which). The TCR was taken from a woman between 18 and 30 years old who had recovered from COVID-19. CDR3 region: CASSTTGVNEKLFF. Here the CDR3 DNA reads TGTGCCAGCAGTACGACGGGGGTTAATGAAAAACTGTTTTTT.